The 2 T cell receptor beta chains presented below share a single source sample, sequenced in a study of T cells in Graves' hyperthyroidism and ophthalmopathy. Regions amplified from RNA transcripts were the TCR beta CDR3 regions. The primer set for the first-round RT-PCR of the TCR CDR3 was HTBI. TCRdb re-called the multiplex PCR reads with MiXCR, one entry per CDR3 protein. The sample holds approximately 610,000 distinct CDR3 sequences, over 15% seen once. The sequencing input was blood. These receptors originate from a woman aged 18-30 years with Graves' hyperthyroidism.

The sample holds many counts of this clonotype. The chain employs TRBV20-1 and TRBJ2-5; 16 bases are a match to TRBD2. This CDR3 comprises 17 residues. Germline trimming cut 6 bases from V and 2 bases from J; bases unmatched to any gene: 9. Germline-derived CDR1 and CDR2 are DFQATT and SNEGSKA (reference sequence). The chain's CDR3 is CSARGLAGGRFQETQYF. In DNA, the CDR3 is TGCAGTGCCCGGGGACTAGCGGGGGGGAGATTTCAAGAGACCCAGTACTTC.

This clonotype came up many times. J is TRBJ1-2 and V is TRBV7-9; a possible D gene is TRBD1 (5 bases). Trimming left V 5 bases short and J 4 bases short, with 11 bases between. CDR3 size: 13 residues. The germline V gene has CDR1 SEHNR and CDR2 FQNEAQ (reference sequence). The CDR3 loop reads CASSQQEFYGYTF. The CDR3 coding sequence is TGTGCCAGCAGCCAACAGGAATTCTATGGCTACACCTTC.